The 13 T cell receptor beta chains reported below all come from one sample, sequenced in a study of blood T cells in healthy people across ages. A J-beta primer mix and a sample-barcoded 5' primer were used in a second PCR of about 7 to 11 cycles. MiXCR was run by TCRdb on the 5' RACE reads, yielding one entry per CDR3 protein. Of approximately 350,000 distinct CDR3 sequences listed, over 45% are singletons. Sequencing input: blood. The receptors shown here come from a man aged 55 to 70 in good health.

The chain has TRBV3-1 and TRBJ2-1, with 15 bases lining up with TRBD2. The CDR3 is 19 residues long. V lost 7 bases and J lost 7; bases outside the gene matches: 17. Germline CDR1 and CDR2: LGHDT and YNNKEL (reference sequence). The CDR3 sequence: CASNLGLGLAGGPGNEQFF. CDR3 DNA: TGTGCCAGCAACCTGGGCCTTGGACTAGCGGGAGGGCCGGGGAATGAGCAGTTCTTC.

The V call is TRBV29-1, the J call TRBJ2-1; 8 bases align to TRBD2. The germline CDR1 and CDR2 sequences are SQVTM and ANQGSEA. The CDR3 is made up of 12 amino acids. V shed 7 bases and J 9 bases; nucleotides not matched to a gene: 8. The DNA for the CDR3 is TGCAGCGGCTCCGGGAGGGCCGTTGAGCAGTTCTTC. As protein: CSGSGRAVEQFF.

This clonotype was detected a few times. The chain uses TRBV7-2 and TRBJ1-4; D ambiguous. The germline CDR1 and CDR2 sequences are SGHTA and FQGNSA. CDR3 size: 13 residues. The ends were cut back, 6 bases at V and 7 bases at J, with 12 bases in the middle. As DNA, the CDR3 is TGTGCCAGCAGTCCGGCCTTCTTTGAAAAACTGTTTTTT. Amino acid sequence: CASSPAFFEKLFF.

The chain recombines TRBV13 with TRBJ2-5; D uncertain. Looked up from germline, CDR1 is PRHDT and CDR2 is FYEKMQ (reference sequence). There are 12 residues in the CDR3. V lost 4 bases, J lost 1 base, and 4 bases lay in between. The CDR3 sequence: CASSSFQETQYF. DNA for the CDR3: TGTGCCAGCAGCTCGTTCCAAGAGACCCAGTACTTC.

This clonotype was seen a few times. The chain recombines TRBV12-3 or TRBV12-4 with TRBJ2-3; D may correspond to TRBD1 or TRBD2 (6 bases each). The CDR3 runs 15 residues. V lost 6 bases, J lost 9 bases, and 22 bases lay in between. The CDR3 DNA reads as TGTGCCAGCAGGCGGGACCGTAGGGGGATCGGGACGCAGTATTTT. Its protein is CASRRDRRGIGTQYF.

This clonotype was seen repeatedly, ten times or more. The chain couples TRBV20-1 to TRBJ2-3; D assignment may be TRBD1 or TRBD2 (7 bases each). Germline CDR1 and CDR2: DFQATT and SNEGSKA (reference sequence). The CDR3 length is 16 residues. Trimming stripped 0 bases from V and 11 bases from J, with 24 bases between. The CDR3 spells CSARDLRGLAVPLQYF. In DNA, the CDR3 is TGCAGTGCTAGAGATCTTAGGGGGCTAGCGGTCCCTCTGCAGTATTTT.

This clonotype appeared many times. V gene TRBV10-2 combines with J gene TRBJ2-3, with D maybe TRBD2 (5 bases). The V gene lost 2 bases and the J gene lost 1 base, with 7 bases spanning the gap. Per germline, CDR1 WSHSY and CDR2 SAAADI. The CDR3 length is 14 residues. For the CDR3, the DNA is TGCGCCAGCAGTGAGAGCGGTCGCACAGATACGCAGTATTTT. Protein sequence: CASSESGRTDTQYF.

This clonotype came up once. V usage is TRBV6-5 and J usage is TRBJ2-1; 10 positions match TRBD2. CDR3 size: 15 residues. Trimming removed 2 bases from V and 8 bases from J; junction bases left unmatched: 6. CDR1 is MNHEY and CDR2 is SVGAGI in the germline V gene. CDR3 residues: CASSYDSGGFDEQFF. For the CDR3, the DNA is TGTGCCAGCAGTTACGATAGCGGGGGGTTCGATGAGCAGTTCTTC.

CDR3 nucleotides: TGTGCCAGCAGCTGGAGCGGGAGTTCGGCAGATACGCAGTATTTT. It is translated as CASSWSGSSADTQYF. This chain uses TRBV7-2 with TRBJ2-3, with 8 nucleotides matching TRBD2. Germline lookup yields CDR1 SGHTA and CDR2 FQGNSA. The CDR3 length is 15 residues. The V gene end was trimmed by 4 bases and the J gene end by 4 bases; junction bases not matched to a gene: 7.

The chain employs TRBV29-1 and TRBJ2-2; D not certain. Trimming shortened V by 7 bases and J by 5 bases, and 11 bases separated the two germline ends. CDR3 length: 12 residues. Germline-derived CDR1 and CDR2 are SQVTM and ANQGSEA. Here the CDR3 DNA reads TGCAGCGGTAGGAGTCGGACCGGGGAGCTGTTTTTT. Translation: CSGRSRTGELFF.

This chain joins TRBV6-4 and TRBJ2-3; 10 bases align to TRBD1. This CDR3 is built from 15 residues. The J segment lost 2 bases and the V segment lost 3 bases, leaving 2 bases of the junction unmatched. Germline assignment: CDR1 MRHNA and CDR2 SNTAGT. CDR3 DNA sequence: TGTGCCAGCAGTGAAGGGACAGGGGCCACAGATACGCAGTATTTT. Translating gives CASSEGTGATDTQYF.

The chain recombines TRBV4-1 with TRBJ2-1; 11 bases are a match to TRBD1. V lost 7 bases, J lost 0 bases, and 11 bases stayed unmatched. Per the germline V gene, CDR1 is MGHRA and CDR2 is YSYEKL. The CDR3 spans 18 residues. In DNA, the CDR3 is TGCGCCAGCACTCCGGGACAGGGGGTCCGTAGCTCCTACAATGAGCAGTTCTTC. Amino acid sequence: CASTPGQGVRSSYNEQFF.

The chain has TRBV29-1 and TRBJ2-7, with a possible D match to TRBD2 (5 bases). The J call is doubtful: the DNA matches TRBJ2-5 better. The CDR3 sequence is 13 residues long. Germline loops: CDR1 SQVTM, CDR2 ANQGSEA. The CDR3 protein is CSVDGKSAGTQYF. In DNA form, the CDR3 reads TGCAGCGTTGATGGGAAGTCGGCGGGGACCCAGTACTTC.